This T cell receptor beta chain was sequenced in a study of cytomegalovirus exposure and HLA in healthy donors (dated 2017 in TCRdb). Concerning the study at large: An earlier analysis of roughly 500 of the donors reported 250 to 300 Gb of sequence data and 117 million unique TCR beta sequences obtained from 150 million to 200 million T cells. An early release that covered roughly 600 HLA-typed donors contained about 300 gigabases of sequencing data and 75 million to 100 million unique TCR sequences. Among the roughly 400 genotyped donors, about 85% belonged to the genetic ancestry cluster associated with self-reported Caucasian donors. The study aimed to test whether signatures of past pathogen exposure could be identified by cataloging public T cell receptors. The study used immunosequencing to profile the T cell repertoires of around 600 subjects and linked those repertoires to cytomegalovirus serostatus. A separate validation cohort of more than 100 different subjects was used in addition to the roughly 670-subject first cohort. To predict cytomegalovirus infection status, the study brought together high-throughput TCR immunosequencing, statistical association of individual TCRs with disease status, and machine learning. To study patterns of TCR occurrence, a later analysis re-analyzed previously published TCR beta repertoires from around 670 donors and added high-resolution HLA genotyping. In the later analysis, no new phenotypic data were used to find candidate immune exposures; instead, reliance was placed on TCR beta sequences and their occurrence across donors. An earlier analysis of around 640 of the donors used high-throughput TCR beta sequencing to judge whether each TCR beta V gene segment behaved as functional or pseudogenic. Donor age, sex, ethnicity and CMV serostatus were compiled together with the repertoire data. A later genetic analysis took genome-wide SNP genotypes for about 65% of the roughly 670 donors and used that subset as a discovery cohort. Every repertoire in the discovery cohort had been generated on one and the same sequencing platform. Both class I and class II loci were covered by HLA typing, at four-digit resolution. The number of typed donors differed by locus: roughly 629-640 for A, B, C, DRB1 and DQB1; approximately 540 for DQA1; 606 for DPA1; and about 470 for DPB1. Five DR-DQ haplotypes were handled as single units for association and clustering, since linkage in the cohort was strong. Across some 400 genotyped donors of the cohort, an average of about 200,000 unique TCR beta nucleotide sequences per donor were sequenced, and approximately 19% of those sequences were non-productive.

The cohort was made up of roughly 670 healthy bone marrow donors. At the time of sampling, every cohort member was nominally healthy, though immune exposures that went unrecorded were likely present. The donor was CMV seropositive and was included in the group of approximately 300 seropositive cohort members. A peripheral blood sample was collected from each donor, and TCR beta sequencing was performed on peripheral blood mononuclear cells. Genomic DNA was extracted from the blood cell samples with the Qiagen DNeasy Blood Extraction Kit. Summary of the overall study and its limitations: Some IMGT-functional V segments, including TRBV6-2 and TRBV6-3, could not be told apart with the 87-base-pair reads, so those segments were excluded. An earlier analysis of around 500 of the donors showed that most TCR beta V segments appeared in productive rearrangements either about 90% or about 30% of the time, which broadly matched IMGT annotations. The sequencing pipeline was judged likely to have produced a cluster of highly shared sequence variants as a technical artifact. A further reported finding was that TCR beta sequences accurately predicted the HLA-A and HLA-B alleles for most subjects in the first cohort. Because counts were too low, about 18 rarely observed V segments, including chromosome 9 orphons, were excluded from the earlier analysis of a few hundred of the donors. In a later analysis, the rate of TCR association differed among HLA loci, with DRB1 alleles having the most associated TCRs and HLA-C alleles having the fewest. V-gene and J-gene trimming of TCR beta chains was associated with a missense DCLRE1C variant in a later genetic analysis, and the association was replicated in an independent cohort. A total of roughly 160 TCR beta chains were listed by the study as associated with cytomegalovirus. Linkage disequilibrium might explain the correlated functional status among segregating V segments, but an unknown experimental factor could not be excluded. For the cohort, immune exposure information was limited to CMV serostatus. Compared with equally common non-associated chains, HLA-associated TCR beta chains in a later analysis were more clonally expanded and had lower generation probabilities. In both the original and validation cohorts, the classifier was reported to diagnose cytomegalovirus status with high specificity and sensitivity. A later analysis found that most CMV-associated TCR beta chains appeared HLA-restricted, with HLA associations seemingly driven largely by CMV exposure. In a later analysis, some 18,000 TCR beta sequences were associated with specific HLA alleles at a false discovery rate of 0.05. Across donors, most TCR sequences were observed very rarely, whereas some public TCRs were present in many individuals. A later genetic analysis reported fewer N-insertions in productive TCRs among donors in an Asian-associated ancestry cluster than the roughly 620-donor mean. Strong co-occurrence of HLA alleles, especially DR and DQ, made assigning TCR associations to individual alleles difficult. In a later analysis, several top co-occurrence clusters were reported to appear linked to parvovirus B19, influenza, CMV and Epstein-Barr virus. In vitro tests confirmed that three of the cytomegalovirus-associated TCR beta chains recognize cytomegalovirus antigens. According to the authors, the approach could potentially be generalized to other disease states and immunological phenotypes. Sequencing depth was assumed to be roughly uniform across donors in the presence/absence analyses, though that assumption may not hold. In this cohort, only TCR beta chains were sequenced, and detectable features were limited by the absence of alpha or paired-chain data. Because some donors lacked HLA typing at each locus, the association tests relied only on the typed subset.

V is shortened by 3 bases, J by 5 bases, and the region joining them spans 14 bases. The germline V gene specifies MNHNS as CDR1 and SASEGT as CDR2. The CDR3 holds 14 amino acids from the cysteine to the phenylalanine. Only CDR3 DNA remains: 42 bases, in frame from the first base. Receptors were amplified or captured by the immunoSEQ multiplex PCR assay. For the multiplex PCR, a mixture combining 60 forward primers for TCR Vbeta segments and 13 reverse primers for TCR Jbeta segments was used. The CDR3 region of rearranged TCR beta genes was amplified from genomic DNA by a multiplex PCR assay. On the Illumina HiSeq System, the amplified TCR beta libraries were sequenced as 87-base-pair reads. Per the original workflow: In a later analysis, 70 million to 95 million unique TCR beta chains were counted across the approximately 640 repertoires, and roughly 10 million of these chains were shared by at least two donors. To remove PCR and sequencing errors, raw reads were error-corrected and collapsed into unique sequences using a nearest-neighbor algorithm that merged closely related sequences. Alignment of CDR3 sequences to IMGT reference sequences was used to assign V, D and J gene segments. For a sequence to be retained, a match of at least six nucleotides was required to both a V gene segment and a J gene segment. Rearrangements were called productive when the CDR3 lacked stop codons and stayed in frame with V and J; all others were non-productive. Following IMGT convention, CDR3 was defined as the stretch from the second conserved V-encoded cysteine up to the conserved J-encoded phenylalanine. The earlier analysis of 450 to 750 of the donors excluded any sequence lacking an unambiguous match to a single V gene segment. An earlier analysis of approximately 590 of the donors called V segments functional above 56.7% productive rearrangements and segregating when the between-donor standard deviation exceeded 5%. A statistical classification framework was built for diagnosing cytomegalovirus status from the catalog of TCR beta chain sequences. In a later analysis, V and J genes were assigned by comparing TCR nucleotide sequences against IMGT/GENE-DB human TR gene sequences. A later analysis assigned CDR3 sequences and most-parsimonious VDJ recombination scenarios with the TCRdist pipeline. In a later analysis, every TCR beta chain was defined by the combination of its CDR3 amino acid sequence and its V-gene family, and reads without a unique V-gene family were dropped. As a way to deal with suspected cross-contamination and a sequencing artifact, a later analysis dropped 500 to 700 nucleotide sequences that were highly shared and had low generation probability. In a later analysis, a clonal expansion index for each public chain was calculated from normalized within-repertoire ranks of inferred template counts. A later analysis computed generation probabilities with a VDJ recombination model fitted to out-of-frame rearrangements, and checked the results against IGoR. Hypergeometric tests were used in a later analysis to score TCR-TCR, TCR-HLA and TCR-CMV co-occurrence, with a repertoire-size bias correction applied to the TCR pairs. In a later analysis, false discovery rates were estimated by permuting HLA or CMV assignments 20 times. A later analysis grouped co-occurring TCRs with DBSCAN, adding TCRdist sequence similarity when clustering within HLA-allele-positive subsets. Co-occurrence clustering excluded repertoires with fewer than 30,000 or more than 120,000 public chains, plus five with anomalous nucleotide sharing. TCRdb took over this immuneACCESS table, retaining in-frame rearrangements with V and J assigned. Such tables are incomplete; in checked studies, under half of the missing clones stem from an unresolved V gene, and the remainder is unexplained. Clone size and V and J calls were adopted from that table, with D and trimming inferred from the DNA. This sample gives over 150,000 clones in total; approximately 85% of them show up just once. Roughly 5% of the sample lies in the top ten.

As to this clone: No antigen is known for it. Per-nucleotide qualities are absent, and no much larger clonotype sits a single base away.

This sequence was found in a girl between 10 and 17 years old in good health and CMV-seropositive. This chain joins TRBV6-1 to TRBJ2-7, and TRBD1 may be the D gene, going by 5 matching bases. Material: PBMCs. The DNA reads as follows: TGTGCCAGCAGTGACCCAGGGCGCTACCACGAGCAGTACTTC. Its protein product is CASSDPGRYHEQYF.